What follows are 21 T cell receptor beta chains derived from one specimen sequenced in a study of T-cell reconstitution after alpha-beta-depleted transplantation in children. Preparation of the TCRbeta library was carried out with unique molecular identifiers. In TCRdb, the PCR reads were re-called with MiXCR into one record per CDR3 protein. In the table there are 300,000 to 400,000 distinct CDR3 sequences, around 25% of which are singletons. The material was PBMCs, mostly from graft donor cells, obtained 180 days after TCRalphabeta/CD19-depleted stem cell transplant. The receptors originated from a male patient younger than 18 who had a stem cell transplant for acute lymphoblastic leukemia, so the T cells may come from the graft donor.

This clonotype was found a few times. The rearrangement joins TRBV7-9 to TRBJ2-7; D may correspond to TRBD1 or TRBD2 (5 bases each). CDR1 SEHNR and CDR2 FQNEAQ come from the germline V gene (reference sequence). Trimming pared 3 bases from V and 1 base from J, leaving 10 bases between. There are 14 residues in the CDR3. The CDR3 here is CASSLIGGSYEQYF. CDR3 sequence (DNA): TGTGCCAGCAGCTTGATTGGGGGTTCCTACGAGCAGTACTTC.

This clonotype has more than one count but fewer than ten. The gene calls are TRBV29-1 and TRBJ2-7; D unclear. Per germline, CDR1 SQVTM and CDR2 ANQGSEA. This CDR3 is built from 14 residues. V dropped 4 bases and J dropped 1 base, with 14 bases sitting between them. CDR3 residues: CSVGPGRISYEQYF. In nucleotides, the CDR3 is TGCAGCGTTGGTCCAGGCCGAATTTCCTACGAGCAGTACTTC.

This clonotype was seen a few times. J is TRBJ2-2 and V is TRBV20-1, with 11 bases fitting TRBD1. The CDR3 contains 14 residues. The V gene's germline CDR1 is DFQATT and CDR2 SNEGSKA (reference sequence). J gave up 6 bases and V 5 bases, and 5 bases lay outside the gene matches. The CDR3 reads CSARQGQGAGELFF. CDR3 DNA sequence: TGCAGTGCTCGCCAGGGACAGGGGGCCGGGGAGCTGTTTTTT.

The sample holds a few counts of this clonotype. The chain is built from TRBV27 and TRBJ2-1; TRBD2 matches 9 bases. This CDR3 contains 16 residues. CDR1 is MNHEY and CDR2 is SMNVEV in the germline V gene (reference sequence). With 6 bases clipped from V and 9 bases from J, the junction kept 15 bases outside the gene matches. The CDR3 DNA reads TGTGCCAGCAGCCCCCGAGCGACTAGCGGCATGGCTGAGCAGTTCTTC. This encodes CASSPRATSGMAEQFF.

This clonotype was seen a handful of times. This rearrangement joins TRBV5-4 to TRBJ2-5; TRBD2 aligns across 9 bases. V shed 0 bases, J shed 5 bases, and the junction held 2 bases outside the gene matches. This CDR3 has 14 amino acids. From germline, CDR1 is SGHNT and CDR2 YYREEE (reference sequence). CDR3 DNA sequence: TGTGCCAGCAGCTTGGGAGCGGGAGGTGAGACCCAGTACTTC. Encoded protein: CASSLGAGGETQYF.

The V gene is TRBV4-1, the J gene TRBJ2-7; a weak D match, TRBD1 (6 bases). Germline values: CDR1 MGHRA, CDR2 YSYEKL. The V end was cut by 1 base, the J end by 9 bases, with 19 bases between. This CDR3 is 15 amino acids long. DNA of the CDR3: TGCGCCAGCAGCCAAGTGGGCGCAGGGGCCCTCGCGCAGTACTTC. Protein sequence: CASSQVGAGALAQYF.

The chain recombines TRBV7-9 with TRBJ2-7; 7 nucleotides align to TRBD1. There are 15 residues in the CDR3. Germline V lookup: CDR1 SEHNR, CDR2 FQNEAQ (reference sequence). With V trimmed by 1 base and J by 5 bases, 8 bases remained unmatched. Written as DNA, the CDR3 is TGTGCCAGCAGCTTAGTTTCAGGGGGAATCCACGAGCAGTACTTC. It specifies CASSLVSGGIHEQYF.

V gene TRBV14 combines with J gene TRBJ2-1, with TRBD2 matching 16 bases. The CDR3 consists of 18 residues. Germline lookup yields CDR1 SGHDN and CDR2 FVKESK. Unmatched junction bases numbered 10, after V lost 2 bases and J lost 9 bases. The DNA of the CDR3 is TGTGCCAGCAGCCAAACTCCGGGACTAGCGGGAGGGCCGGGTGAGCAGTTCTTC. Translation gives CASSQTPGLAGGPGEQFF.

This clonotype was recorded a few times. V is TRBV12-3 or TRBV12-4 and J is TRBJ2-1; maybe TRBD1 (6 bases). This CDR3 is built from 16 residues. Trimming pared 2 bases from V and 9 bases from J, leaving 20 bases between. CDR3 residues: CASSLSGLNRAGEQFF. CDR3 DNA sequence: TGTGCCAGCAGTTTAAGTGGGTTGAACAGGGCTGGTGAGCAGTTCTTC.

The chain has TRBV5-1 and TRBJ2-7, with 10 bases lining up with TRBD1. J gave up 6 bases and V 4 bases, and 13 bases lay outside the gene matches. Germline V gene data show CDR1 as SGHRS and CDR2 as YFSETQ. This CDR3 comprises 16 residues. Here the CDR3 DNA reads TGCGCCAGCAGCCCGTGGCGGGGGACAGGGGAGGGCGAGCAGTACTTC. This codes for CASSPWRGTGEGEQYF.

The V and J genes are TRBV11-2 and TRBJ1-2; D ambiguous. The V end lost 5 bases, the J end lost 3 bases, and 19 bases lay between the germline ends. This CDR3 region has 16 residues. Germline lookup yields CDR1 SGHAT and CDR2 FQNNGV. In nucleotides, the CDR3 is TGTGCCAGCAGCGAAACGACCTCGCTGCAGTACTATGGCTACACCTTC. This encodes CASSETTSLQYYGYTF.

The gene calls are TRBV9 and TRBJ2-3; 7 positions match TRBD1. The CDR3 consists of 17 residues. The V gene's germline CDR1 is SGDLS and CDR2 YYNGEE. V shed 3 bases and J 2 bases; nucleotides not matched to a gene: 12. The CDR3 nucleotides read TGTGCCAGCAGCGCCCGCCCCGGGACAGTTTTCACAGATACGCAGTATTTT. Translated: CASSARPGTVFTDTQYF. The variable domain in full, completed from reference TRBV9 and TRBJ2-3, reads DSGVTQTPKHLITATGQRVTLRCSPRSGDLSVYWYQQSLDQGLQFLIQYYNGEERAKGNILERFSAQQFPDLHSELNLSSLELGDSALYFCASSARPGTVFTDTQYFGPGTRLTVL.

The J gene is TRBJ2-3, the V gene TRBV29-1; tentatively, D is TRBD1 or TRBD2 (5 bases each). In germline, CDR1 is SQVTM, CDR2 ANQGSEA. The CDR3 totals 11 residues. V lost 7 bases and J lost 3, with 8 bases in between. The CDR3 protein is CSGEGTDTQYF. The CDR3 DNA reads TGCAGCGGAGAGGGGACAGATACGCAGTATTTT.

CDR3 sequence (DNA): TGTGCCAGCAGCCCGCCGGGCCTCGTAGTAACCTTC. It specifies CASSPPGLVVTF. This chain uses TRBV11-2 with TRBJ1-2; D call uncertain. The V gene's germline CDR1 is SGHAT and CDR2 FQNNGV. V gave up 5 bases and J gave up 14 bases, with 18 bases separating them. The length of the CDR3 is 12 residues. Filled out from reference TRBV11-2 and TRBJ1-2, the complete variable domain reads EAGVAQSPRYKIIEKRQSVAFWCNPISGHATLYWYQQILGQGPKLLIQFQNNGVVDDSQLPKDRFSAERLKGVDSTLKIQPAKLEDSAVYLCASSPPGLVVTFGSGTRLTVV.

A few counts support this clonotype. The V and J genes are TRBV6-1 and TRBJ2-7; 10 bases agree with TRBD2. The ends lost 6 bases at V and 6 bases at J; junction bases unmatched: 11. Germline values: CDR1 MNHNS, CDR2 SASEGT. The CDR3 is made up of 15 amino acids. The chain's CDR3 is CASRAPSGSGSEQYF. CDR3 nucleotide sequence: TGTGCCAGCAGGGCCCCTAGCGGGAGTGGGAGCGAGCAGTACTTC.

This clonotype appeared a few times. V gene TRBV7-9 combines with J gene TRBJ1-1; a possible D gene is TRBD1 (6 bases). The germline V gene has CDR1 SEHNR and CDR2 FQNEAQ (reference sequence). CDR3 length: 11 amino acids. CDR3 protein: CLQGTNTEAFF. DNA for the CDR3: TGTCTACAGGGCACGAACACTGAAGCTTTCTTT.

This clonotype was counted a few times. This chain connects TRBV28 to TRBJ2-2; 8 bases are shared with TRBD1. CDR1 and CDR2 (germline): MDHEN, SYDVKM. The CDR3 extends over 16 amino acids. The ends lost 2 bases at V and 6 bases at J; junction bases unmatched: 8. CDR3 DNA: TGTGCCAGCAGTTTAAGAGCCTGGACAGGGTCCGGGGAGCTGTTTTTT. It encodes CASSLRAWTGSGELFF.

The genes are TRBV14 and TRBJ2-1; TRBD2 matches 11 bases. V was pared by 4 bases and J by 4 bases, with 6 bases of the junction left unmatched. This CDR3 has 16 residues. From germline, CDR1 is SGHDN and CDR2 FVKESK. CDR3 sequence (DNA): TGTGCCAGCAGCCGCCCTAGGACTAGCGGGTACAATGAGCAGTTCTTC. It codes for CASSRPRTSGYNEQFF. Complete variable domain (other parts from reference TRBV14 and TRBJ2-1): EAGVTQFPSHSVIEKGQTVTLRCDPISGHDNLYWYRRVMGKEIKFLLHFVKESKQDESGMPNNRFLAERTGGTYSTLKVQPAELEDSGVYFCASSRPRTSGYNEQFFGPGTRLTVL.

About this clonotype: The limits of the CDR3 on the DNA are not certain, so only TCRdb's listed CDR3 is given. V is TRBV5-1 and J is TRBJ2-5; the D call of TRBD2 is as the table states it, not checked on the DNA. The CDR3 is 12 residues long, ends included. CDR1 and CDR2 from the germline V gene are SGHRS and YFSETQ. CDR3 loop: CASSFGTGTILF.

The J gene is TRBJ1-5, the V gene TRBV20-1; 7 nucleotides agree with TRBD1. With 5 bases clipped from V and 3 bases from J, the junction kept 7 bases outside the gene matches. Germline V gene lookup returns CDR1 DFQATT and CDR2 SNEGSKA (reference sequence). The CDR3 runs 14 residues. The CDR3 DNA is TGCAGTGCTGAGGACAGGCCCTACAATCAGCCCCAGCATTTT. Protein product: CSAEDRPYNQPQHF.

The rearrangement joins TRBV5-1 to TRBJ2-7; D not resolved. This CDR3 has 16 amino acids. CDR1 is SGHRS and CDR2 is YFSETQ in the germline V gene. Trimming removed 0 bases at V and 4 bases at J, with 17 bases between. CDR3 DNA sequence: TGCGCCAGCAGCTTGGTACCAGTCCTGAGATTATACGAGCAGTACTTC. The encoded protein is CASSLVPVLRLYEQYF.